The 20 T cell receptor beta chains in this list originate from one sample, sequenced in a study of spatial heterogeneity in lung cancer. Via MiXCR, TCRdb re-called the 5' RACE reads, giving one row per CDR3 protein. The sample lists over 90,000 distinct CDR3 sequences; roughly 10% were seen once. Documented time point: sample taken at primary tumor resection. From tumor, nontumor lung or frozen PBMC, whole RNA was taken unsorted for sequencing. Sequenced material: PBMCs, taken at surgery. These receptors all come from a male donor with early-stage non-small cell lung cancer.

This clonotype was counted only a few times. V is TRBV19 and J is TRBJ2-1; TRBD2 agrees at 8 bases. Germline assignment: CDR1 LNHDA and CDR2 SQIVND (reference sequence). J gave up 7 bases and V 5 bases, and 19 bases lay outside the gene matches. This CDR3 is 18 amino acids long. In nucleotides, the CDR3 is TGTGCCAGTAGTGGGCTAGCGGGCAGTTTGAACCGTGGAAATGAGCAGTTCTTC. It translates to CASSGLAGSLNRGNEQFF.

This clonotype was detected many times. This sequence joins TRBV12-3 or TRBV12-4 and TRBJ2-1; 10 bases are a match to TRBD2. CDR3 size: 14 residues. Trimming cost V 5 bases and J 6 bases; bases outside gene matches: 4. The CDR3 region has the DNA TGTGCCAGCAGTCGAAGCGGGGGGGGCAATGAGCAGTTCTTC. As protein: CASSRSGGGNEQFF.

The chain employs TRBV18 and TRBJ2-1; D is uncertain. Per germline, CDR1 KGHSH and CDR2 LQKENI. Trimming took 3 bases from V and 2 from J, leaving 11 bases between them. There are 15 residues in the CDR3. CDR3 amino acids: CASSPYIQPYNEQFF. For the CDR3, the DNA is TGTGCCAGCTCACCGTATATCCAGCCCTACAATGAGCAGTTCTTC.

The genes are TRBV4-1 and TRBJ1-4; D gene ambiguous. V lost 0 bases to trimming and J lost 7 bases, with 3 bases between them. The CDR3 runs to 12 residues. Germline loops: CDR1 MGHRA, CDR2 YSYEKL. CDR3 DNA sequence: TGCGCCAGCAGCCAAGATGTTGAAAAACTGTTTTTT. Protein: CASSQDVEKLFF.

This clonotype was recorded at least ten times. The chain is built from TRBV21-1 and TRBJ2-7; the D call of TRBD1 is as the table states it, not checked on the DNA. TRBV21-1 represents a pseudogene. The CDR3 length is 16 residues. The CDR3 here is CASSKFLRTGSYEQYF. CDR3 nucleotide sequence: TGTGCCAGCAGCAAATTCCTTCGGACAGGATCCTACGAGCAGTACTTC.

This clonotype turned up a few times. V gene TRBV6-2 or TRBV6-3 combines with J gene TRBJ2-7; 7 positions agree with TRBD1. Losses at the gene ends were 5 bases for V and 2 bases for J; bases not matched to a gene: 9. The CDR3 sequence is 15 residues long. CDR1 and CDR2 from the germline V gene are MNHEY and SVGEGT. The CDR3 reads CASSNTGAPAYEQYF. The CDR3 DNA reads as TGTGCCAGCAGTAATACAGGGGCCCCAGCCTACGAGCAGTACTTC.

Only a few counts were recorded for this clonotype. The genes are TRBV6-5 and TRBJ2-1; 12 nucleotides align to TRBD2. Per the germline V gene, CDR1 is MNHEY and CDR2 is SVGAGI. This CDR3 region has 14 residues. Trimming at V came to 2 bases and at J to 14 bases, leaving 7 bases not matched to a gene. This CDR3 reads CASSYRLAGGLKFF. The CDR3 DNA is TGTGCCAGCAGTTACCGCCTAGCGGGGGGGCTGAAGTTCTTC.

J is TRBJ2-1 and V is TRBV28; 8 positions agree with TRBD2. This CDR3 contains 13 residues. Per germline, CDR1 MDHEN and CDR2 SYDVKM. V shed 6 bases, J shed 15 bases, and the junction held 13 bases outside the gene matches. DNA for the CDR3: TGTGCCAGCAGATTGCTGGCAGCGGGAGTCGGGTTCTTC. This translates into CASRLLAAGVGFF.

V usage is TRBV28 and J usage is TRBJ1-1; the D is unclear. The CDR3 loop spans 16 amino acids. CDR1 and CDR2 from the germline V gene are MDHEN and SYDVKM. The V and J ends lost 7 bases and 6 bases respectively, with 24 bases between them. The CDR3 spells CASTTVGVGKESEAFF. The CDR3, as DNA: TGTGCCAGCACCACCGTTGGGGTCGGGAAGGAGTCTGAAGCTTTCTTT. The whole variable domain, remainder taken from reference TRBV28 and TRBJ1-1, is DVKVTQSSRYLVKRTGEKVFLECVQDMDHENMFWYRQDPGLGLRLIYFSYDVKMKEKGDIPEGYSVSREKKERFSLILESASTNQTSMYLCASTTVGVGKESEAFFGQGTRLTVV.

This clonotype was seen repeatedly, ten times or more. The CDR3 reads CASSQGARSYEQYF. The CDR3 region has the DNA TGTGCCAGCAGCCAAGGGGCTAGATCCTACGAGCAGTACTTC. The rearrangement joins TRBV28 to TRBJ2-7, with D perhaps matching TRBD1 (5 bases). In germline, CDR1 is MDHEN, CDR2 SYDVKM. With 6 bases removed from V and 1 base from J, the gap between germline ends came to 13 bases. The CDR3 spans 14 residues.

This clonotype has ten or more counts. The CDR3 loop reads CASSVGGTGARGEQFF. The CDR3 DNA reads as TGTGCCAGCAGCGTAGGCGGGACGGGAGCTCGGGGGGAGCAGTTCTTC. The chain joins TRBV9 to TRBJ2-1; a weak D match, TRBD2 (6 bases). The CDR3 totals 16 residues. In germline, CDR1 is SGDLS, CDR2 YYNGEE. Trimming shortened V by 0 bases and J by 10 bases, and 20 bases separated the two germline ends.

The CDR3 DNA reads TGTGCCAGCAGTTGGCGGGTAAACATTCAGTACTTC. It specifies CASSWRVNIQYF. The chain has TRBV6-2 or TRBV6-3 and TRBJ2-4; perhaps TRBD2 as D (5 bases). CDR3 length: 12 amino acids. Germline lookup yields CDR1 MNHEY and CDR2 SVGEGT. With 4 bases removed from V and 6 bases from J, the gap between germline ends came to 7 bases.

This clonotype was observed at least ten times. The rearrangement uses TRBV4-2 and TRBJ2-2; D is unclear. V was shortened by 0 bases and J by 7 bases, with 6 bases between the two germline ends. Per germline, CDR1 LGHNA and CDR2 YNFKEQ. The CDR3 extends over 13 amino acids. CDR3 nucleotides: TGTGCCAGCAGCCAAGATAATAGCGGGGAGCTGTTTTTT. Amino acids: CASSQDNSGELFF.

To note about this clonotype: This may stem from a read error, because a much larger clone lies one nucleotide away. The V gene is TRBV18, the J gene TRBJ1-6, with 7 positions matching TRBD1. The CDR3 length is 15 residues. CDR1 is KGHSH, CDR2 LQKENI, per germline. CDR3 DNA: TGTGCCAGCTCAGCACACAGGGGTGAGAATTCACCCCCCCACTTT. Translation gives CASSAHRGENSPPHF.

This clonotype was observed a few times. This chain uses TRBV2 with TRBJ1-4; D perhaps matches TRBD1 (6 bases). Germline loops: CDR1 SNHLY, CDR2 FYNNEI. Trimming pared 3 bases from V and 2 bases from J, leaving 10 bases between. CDR3 length: 15 amino acids. CDR3 nucleotides: TGTGCCAGCAGTGACAGGGGTGCGACTAATGAAAAACTGTTTTTT. Translation gives CASSDRGATNEKLFF.

This clonotype was counted ten times or more. The J gene is TRBJ1-5, the V gene TRBV12-3 or TRBV12-4; the D is unclear. CDR3 length: 14 residues. The V and J ends lost 1 base and 4 bases respectively, with 8 bases between them. The CDR3 DNA follows: TGTGCCAGCAGTTTAGTATGGCAGAATCAGCCCCAGCATTTT. Translation gives CASSLVWQNQPQHF.

This clonotype has a count of ten or more. The chain is built from TRBV29-1 and TRBJ2-1, with D unresolved. Germline V lookup: CDR1 SQVTM, CDR2 ANQGSEA. The CDR3 totals 14 residues. V lost 7 bases and J 0 bases, leaving 13 bases between the germline ends. CDR3 amino acids: CSAVGESSYNEQFF. CDR3 nucleotides: TGCAGCGCTGTGGGCGAGAGCTCCTACAATGAGCAGTTCTTC.

This clonotype was picked up a small number of times. This rearrangement joins TRBV12-3 or TRBV12-4 to TRBJ1-3; D is uncertain. This CDR3 has 14 residues. Trimming pared 3 bases from V and 1 base from J, leaving 7 bases between. The CDR3 sequence: CASSFSGSGNTIYF. The CDR3, as DNA: TGTGCCAGCAGTTTTTCGGGATCTGGAAACACCATATATTTT.

This clonotype came up a few times. This sequence joins TRBV20-1 and TRBJ2-7; D gene unclear. Germline CDR1 DFQATT, CDR2 SNEGSKA (reference sequence). Trimming pared 0 bases from V and 4 bases from J, leaving 10 bases between. CDR3 length: 13 amino acids. For the CDR3, the DNA is TGCAGTGCTAGAGATCGGAACTTTTACGAGCAGTACTTC. Amino acids: CSARDRNFYEQYF.

This clonotype appeared many times. V gene TRBV29-1 combines with J gene TRBJ1-1; a weak D match, TRBD1 (6 bases). The V gene's germline CDR1 is SQVTM and CDR2 ANQGSEA. V was cut by 3 bases and J by 4 bases, with 6 bases left in between. CDR3 length: 11 residues. The CDR3 DNA follows: TGCAGCGTTGACAGGGGCACTGAAGCTTTCTTT. It is translated as CSVDRGTEAFF.